This TCR beta chain was captured in a study of cytomegalovirus exposure and HLA in healthy donors. Whole-study findings and limits: As a later analysis showed, a missense DCLRE1C variant was linked to trimming of TCR beta V- and J-genes.

Turning to this clone: Its antigen is currently unknown.

CDR1 is SGHRS, CDR2 YFSETQ, per germline. There are 15 residues in the CDR3. The V end lost 0 bases, the J end lost 0 bases, and 9 bases lay between the germline ends. It was with 60 Vbeta and 13 Jbeta primers that the PCR ran. Measured with immunoSEQ multiplex PCR; TCRdb has only the in-frame clones, and not every one. This table holds 180,000 or so clones, about four fifths found once. The source material was PBMCs. The chain joins TRBV5-1 to TRBJ1-2, with D unclear. The receptor was isolated from a woman aged 25 to 39 in good health and CMV-seronegative. CDR3 in DNA: TGCGCCAGCAGCTTGGGAGTGATACCTAACTATGGCTACACCTTC. It codes for CASSLGVIPNYGYTF.